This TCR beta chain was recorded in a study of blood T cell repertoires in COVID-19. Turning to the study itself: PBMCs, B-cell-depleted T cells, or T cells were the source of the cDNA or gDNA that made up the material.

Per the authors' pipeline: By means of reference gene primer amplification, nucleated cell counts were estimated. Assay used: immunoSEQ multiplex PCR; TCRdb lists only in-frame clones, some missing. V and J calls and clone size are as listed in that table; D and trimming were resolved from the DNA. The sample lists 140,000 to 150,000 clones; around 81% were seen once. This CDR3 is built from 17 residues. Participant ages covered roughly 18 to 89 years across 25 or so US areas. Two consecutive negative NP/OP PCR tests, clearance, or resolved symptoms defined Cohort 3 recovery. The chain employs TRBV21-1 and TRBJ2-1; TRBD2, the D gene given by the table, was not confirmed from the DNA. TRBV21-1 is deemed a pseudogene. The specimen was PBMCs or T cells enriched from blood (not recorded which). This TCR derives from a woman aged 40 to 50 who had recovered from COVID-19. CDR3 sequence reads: CASSKGGREPSYNEQFF. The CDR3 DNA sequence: TGTGCCAGCAGCAAAGGGGGGCGGGAGCCATCCTACAATGAGCAGTTCTTC.